This T cell receptor (beta chain) came from a study of blood T cells in healthy people across ages. Combining a sample-barcoded 5' primer with a J-beta primer mix, a second PCR ran for about 6 to 11 cycles. TCRdb re-called the 5' RACE reads with MiXCR, one entry per CDR3 protein. The table shows around 970,000 distinct CDR3 sequences, with roughly 51% occurring only once. This receptor was taken from an older woman in good health. Sequencing was done on a sample of blood.

CDR3 coding DNA: TGCAGCAGTAGTCAACGGGGCGAGCAGTACTTC. Translation: CSSSQRGEQYF. The chain has TRBV29-1 and TRBJ2-7; tentative D call: TRBD2 (5 bases). The CDR3 is 11 amino acids. V lost 8 bases and J lost 6, with 14 bases in between. Germline assignment: CDR1 SQVTM and CDR2 ANQGSEA.